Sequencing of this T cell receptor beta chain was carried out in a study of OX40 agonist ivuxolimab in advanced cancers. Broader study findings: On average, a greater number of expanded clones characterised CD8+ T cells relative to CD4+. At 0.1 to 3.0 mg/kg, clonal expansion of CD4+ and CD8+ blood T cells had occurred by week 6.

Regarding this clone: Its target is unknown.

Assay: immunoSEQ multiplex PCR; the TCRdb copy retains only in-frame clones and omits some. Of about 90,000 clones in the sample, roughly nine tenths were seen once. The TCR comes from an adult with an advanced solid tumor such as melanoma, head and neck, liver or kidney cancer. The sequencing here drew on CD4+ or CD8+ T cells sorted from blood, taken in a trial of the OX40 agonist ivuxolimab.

The CDR3 DNA reads as TGTGCCAGCAGCTTAAGGGGAAGCGGAGGGAGCTCCTACGAGCAGTACTTC. Protein: CASSLRGSGGSSYEQYF. The V call is TRBV13, the J call TRBJ2-7, with TRBD2 as a possible D gene (6 bases). Trimming stripped 2 bases from V and 0 bases from J, with 17 bases between. CDR3 length: 17 residues. Germline loops: CDR1 PRHDT, CDR2 FYEKMQ (reference sequence).